This T cell receptor beta chain comes out of a study of vaccination and CD4 T cells after COVID-19 (dated 2022 in TCRdb). Study-level background: SARS-CoV-2 positivity had been established in the convalescent patients by nasal swab PCR, and mild disease was recorded in roughly 9 of these patients and severe disease in one. Culture stimuli were overlapping spike peptide pools from SARS-CoV-2 and from the common cold coronaviruses HCoV-NL63, HCoV-OC43 and HCoV-229E. Post-COVID blood samples from convalescent patients were collected a median of about 100 days after diagnosis, with a range of roughly 30 to 161 days. Six males and four females were included in the convalescent cohort, with two Hispanic individuals, seven Caucasians, two Asians and one multiracial person represented. The spike-specific CD4+ TCR repertoire was compared before and after mRNA vaccination in over nine COVID-19 convalescent patients and a handful of infection-naive healthy vaccine recipients. Post-vaccine blood samples were collected a median of about 72 days after the second vaccine dose, ranging from roughly 13 to 250 days. Participants received two doses of either the Pfizer-BioNTech BNT162b2 vaccine (n=8) or the Moderna mRNA-1273 vaccine (n=2). For three convalescent patients, samples were collected at an early post-vaccination timepoint (day 14) as well as at a late post-vaccination timepoint (days 161 to 241). Control cultures used a CEFX viral epitope pool as positive control, an HIV-1 Nef peptide pool as negative control, or no peptide. What the research found in general, with its limitations: Among convalescent patients, a median about 86% of the SARS-CoV-2-reactive clones seen after vaccination appeared only after vaccination, which suggests priming specific to the vaccine. The median count of SARS-CoV-2-reactive clonotypes went up from around 21 after infection to a few dozen after vaccination, although the change was not significant. Of the vaccine-specific clones found in convalescent patients, nearly all (304 of 307) were mono-reactive for SARS-CoV-2 spike instead of being cross-reactive with common cold coronaviruses. Only a relatively small number of convalescent patients were included in the study, and early timepoints following natural infection were not analyzed.

The library was built by means of PCR. DNA from cultured CD4+ T cells was subjected to TCR sequencing with the Oncomine TCR Beta short-read assay at the Johns Hopkins FTIC core. The QIAamp micro DNA kit was used to extract genomic DNA from the cultured CD4+ T cells. Oncomine TCR Beta libraries made from cultured CD4+ T cells were pooled using unique dual indexes and sequenced on an Illumina iSeq 100. The published analysis was carried out like this. Non-productive sequences were removed, and CDR3s that did not start with C, did not end with F or W, or were shorter than 7 amino acids were discarded. Antigen-specific clonotypes were identified using the MANAFEST web application through comparison of peptide-stimulated wells with reference and other culture wells. For a clone to be called positive, the clone needed an FDR below 0.05, an odds ratio above 5, and a productive frequency above 0.1% in at least two of three replicate wells. Cross-reactive clonotypes were defined as significantly expanded in both SARS-CoV-2 spike wells and at least one common cold coronavirus spike condition. Levenshtein distances (stringdist) and unrooted phylogenetic trees (ape) in R version 3.6.1 were used to assess CDR3 homology. The raw public reads went through TCRdb reprocessing: fastp at Q25, MiXCR clone calling, in-frame beta chains kept. CDR3 protein duplicates are merged, each entry listing the most common genes and DNA. The V and J calls were not made by the authors but by TCRdb's processing. In this sample the table shows roughly 19,000 distinct CDR3 sequences, roughly 40% of which occur a single time. Of the sample, 17% is held by the ten largest clones.

The germline V gene provides CDR1 KGHDR and CDR2 SFDVKD. The CDR3, cysteine through phenylalanine, is 18 amino acids long. Of all the DNA, just the CDR3 is kept, 54 bases in frame from base 1. From V the trimming removes 0 bases and from J it removes 4 bases, while the gene matches leave 13 bases of the junction unaccounted for. Concerning this clonotype: What this receptor recognizes is not known. No much larger clonotype is one base removed from it; base qualities were not supplied.

The sample's time point label, decoded: late sampling 161 to 241 days after vaccination in three convalescent patients. Read against the paper, the sample's treatment or condition label means: roughly ten-day PBMC culture with coronavirus spike peptide pools or control peptides (ViraFEST assay). The ViraFEST assay, used in the study, expanded antigen-specific T cells with peptide pools and then identified the expanded clonotypes through TCR sequencing. Positive SARS-CoV-2 PCR tests in the convalescent patients dated from March to December 2020, before Alpha, Beta and Delta variants emerged in the United States. PBMCs were cultured at roughly 2 million per well in IMDM supplemented with 5% human AB serum and about 10 IU/ml IL-2, with around 10 ug/ml peptide pools added. On days 3 and 7, half of the culture medium was replaced with fresh IL-2-containing medium. Once the cells had been in culture for about 10 days, the EasySep CD4+ T cell isolation kit was used to isolate CD4+ T cells by negative selection. Ficoll-Paque Plus gradient centrifugation was used to isolate PBMCs from whole blood, and the isolated PBMCs were then either used fresh or cryopreserved at -140C. Culture conditions were generally each tested in triplicate wells.

Source: CD4+ T cells from blood, cultured in vitro, taken about 7 months after SARS-CoV-2 vaccination. This TCR was sampled from a human donor who had recovered from COVID-19. The sequence links TRBV24-1 to TRBJ2-5; TRBD1 matches 7 bases in the middle. The CDR3 here reads CATSDLAPGQGVGETQYF. The sequenced DNA: TGTGCCACCAGTGATTTGGCCCCGGGGCAGGGGGTGGGAGAGACCCAGTACTTC.